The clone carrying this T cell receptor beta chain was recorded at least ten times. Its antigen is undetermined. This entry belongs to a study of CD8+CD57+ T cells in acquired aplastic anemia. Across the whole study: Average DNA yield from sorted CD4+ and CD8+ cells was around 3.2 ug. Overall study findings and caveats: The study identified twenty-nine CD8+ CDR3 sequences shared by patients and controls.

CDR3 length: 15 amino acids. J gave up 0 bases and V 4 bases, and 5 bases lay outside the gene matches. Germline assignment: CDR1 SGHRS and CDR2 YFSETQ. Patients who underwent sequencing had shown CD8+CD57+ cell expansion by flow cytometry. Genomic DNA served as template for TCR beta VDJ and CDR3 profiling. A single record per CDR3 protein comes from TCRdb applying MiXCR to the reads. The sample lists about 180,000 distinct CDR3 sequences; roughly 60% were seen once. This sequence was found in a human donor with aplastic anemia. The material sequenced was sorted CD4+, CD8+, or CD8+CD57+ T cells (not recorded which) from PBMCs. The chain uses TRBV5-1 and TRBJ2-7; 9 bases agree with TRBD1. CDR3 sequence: CASSPTGGGSYEQYF. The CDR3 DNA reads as TGCGCCAGCAGCCCTACAGGGGGCGGCTCCTACGAGCAGTACTTC.